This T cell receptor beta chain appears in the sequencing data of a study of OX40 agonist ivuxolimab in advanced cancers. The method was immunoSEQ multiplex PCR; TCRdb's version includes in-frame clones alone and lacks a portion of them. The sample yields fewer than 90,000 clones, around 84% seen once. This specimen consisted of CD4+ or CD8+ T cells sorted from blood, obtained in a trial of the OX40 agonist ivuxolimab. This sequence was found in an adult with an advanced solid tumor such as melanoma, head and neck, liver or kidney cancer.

The CDR3 coding sequence is TGTGCCAGCAGCGAGCGGACAGGTACGATACCCCAGCATTTT. This codes for CASSERTGTIPQHF. This rearrangement joins TRBV7-2 to TRBJ1-5; TRBD1 aligns across 7 bases. Germline V gene lookup returns CDR1 SGHTA and CDR2 FQGNSA. This CDR3 is 14 amino acids long. V shed 5 bases and J 10 bases; nucleotides not matched to a gene: 11.